This paragraph covers one T cell receptor (beta chain) sequence. This clonotype occurred many times. The antigen it recognizes is unknown. No base-level quality is on record; no much larger clone is a single base apart. The sample belongs to a study of CD8 T cells in ankylosing spondylitis (dated by TCRdb to the late 2010s). Background for the entire study: To find TCR variants linked to disease, the study profiled T cell receptor beta repertoires in ankylosing spondylitis patients and healthy donors. The full study cohort was made up of approximately 24 ankylosing spondylitis patients and approximately 100 healthy donors. Peripheral blood samples were taken, and synovial fluid was additionally collected from ankylosing spondylitis patients.

V was cut back by 3 bases and J by 4 bases, leaving a gap of 13 bases between them. Reading from cysteine to phenylalanine, the CDR3 counts 15 amino acids. Kept here is only the CDR3 DNA, which spans 45 bases and is read in frame from base 1. Results and caveats for the whole study, not just this receptor: In peripheral blood, the disease-linked clones were found at relatively low frequencies and had a CD8+ phenotype. According to the report, matched synovial fluid samples from ankylosing spondylitis patients were significantly enriched for the disease-linked clones. Blood from ankylosing spondylitis patients appeared to be characterized by a TCR beta motif composed of roughly 8 highly homologous amino acid variants. Some TCR beta motif variants had previously been reported in synovial fluid and blood of reactive arthritis patients, which suggested common disease-initiation mechanisms.

TCRdb shows the sequencer as Illumina HiSeq 2500. Quantitative 5'-RACE with molecular barcodes was used to prepare TCR beta libraries. For the original study's pipeline: A new computational method based on a probabilistic model of VDJ rearrangement was used to identify disease-linked TCR variants. TCRdb trimmed the raw reads at Q25, called clones with MiXCR and kept productive beta chains. Each entry is one CDR3 protein sequence, shown with its most common DNA and genes. The V and J calls were not made by the authors but by TCRdb's processing. Across this sample there are 300,000 to 400,000 distinct CDR3 sequences, with more than 9% seen only once. 8% to 9.5% of the sample lies in the top ten.

Sequenced: blood, either unsorted or a sorted T cell fraction (not recorded which). The V and J segments used are TRBV12-3 or TRBV12-4 and TRBJ1-5, with TRBD1 perhaps the D gene, on 6 matching bases. The clonotype originates from a female donor with ankylosing spondylitis or in good health (not recorded which). CDR3 sequence: CASSFQQGLNQPQHF. The DNA is TGTGCCAGCAGTTTTCAACAGGGCCTTAATCAGCCCCAGCATTTT.